A single sample is the source of the 17 T cell receptor beta chains below, sequenced in a study of blood T cell repertoires in COVID-19. Method: immunoSEQ multiplex PCR; TCRdb's copy keeps in-frame clones and lacks some. The sample contains under 80,000 clones, about 78% of which appear only once. Sequenced: peripheral blood. These receptors came from an elderly man with active or convalescent COVID-19.

The CDR3 sequence: CASSPLAARNSNQPQHF. CDR3 nucleotides: TGTGCCAGCTCACCACTTGCGGCAAGAAATAGCAATCAGCCCCAGCATTTT. The rearrangement uses TRBV18 and TRBJ1-5; no clear D. CDR3 length equals 17 residues. Germline CDR1 reads KGHSH; CDR2 reads LQKENI. The V and J ends lost 1 base and 0 bases respectively, with 13 bases between them.

This chain connects TRBV7-2 to TRBJ1-1, with D possibly being TRBD1 (6 bases). V was cut by 5 bases and J by 1 base, with 8 bases left in between. CDR3 length: 13 amino acids. Germline V CDR1 and CDR2: SGHTA, FQGNSA. The CDR3 reads CASSQQGNTEAFF. The CDR3 DNA reads as TGTGCCAGCAGCCAACAGGGGAACACTGAAGCTTTCTTT. The full variable domain, its missing parts supplied by reference TRBV7-2 and TRBJ1-1, is GAGVSQSPSNKVTEKGKDVELRCDPISGHTALYWYRQSLGQGLEFLIYFQGNSAPDKSGLPSDRFSAERTGGSVSTLTIQRTQQEDSAVYLCASSQQGNTEAFFGQGTRLTVV.

This clone was counted a few times. The genes are TRBV2 and TRBJ1-1; D is undetermined. Looked up from germline, CDR1 is SNHLY and CDR2 is FYNNEI. V lost 6 bases, J lost 1 base, and 15 bases lay in between. The CDR3 spans 15 residues. The DNA for the CDR3 is TGTGCCAGCAGCTTCGAGTCCCTAACGAACACTGAAGCTTTCTTT. Translation: CASSFESLTNTEAFF.

The chain combines TRBV19 with TRBJ1-1; the D gene is possibly TRBD1 (5 bases). V was clipped by 5 bases and J by 4 bases, with 14 bases between them. The germline V gene encodes CDR1 LNHDA and CDR2 SQIVND (reference sequence). The CDR3 is made up of 14 amino acids. The CDR3 DNA reads as TGTGCCAGTAGTTCGGACATATGGGTCACTGAAGCTTTCTTT. Protein product: CASSSDIWVTEAFF.

This sequence joins TRBV18 and TRBJ2-1; 11 bases are a match to TRBD2. CDR1 and CDR2 from the germline V gene are KGHSH and LQKENI. The junction had 8 bases not matched to a gene; V was cut back by 3 bases and J by 4 bases. The CDR3 runs to 17 residues. CDR3 region: CASSPRTGTSGYNEQFF. In nucleotides, the CDR3 is TGTGCCAGCTCACCTAGAACCGGGACTAGCGGATACAATGAGCAGTTCTTC.

This chain uses TRBV5-4 with TRBJ1-3, with a possible D match to TRBD1 (5 bases). Trimming pared 4 bases from V and 0 bases from J, leaving 8 bases between. This CDR3 spans 14 amino acids. Germline CDR1 SGHNT, CDR2 YYREEE (reference sequence). CDR3 sequence (DNA): TGTGCCAGCAGCAAAGACAGCTCTGGAAACACCATATATTTT. Protein: CASSKDSSGNTIYF.

The chain employs TRBV5-1 and TRBJ1-1; possibly TRBD1 for D (5 bases). Germline values: CDR1 SGHRS, CDR2 YFSETQ. The CDR3 sequence is 13 residues long. The germline V and J ends were trimmed by 4 bases and 4 bases, with 11 bases remaining between them. DNA of the CDR3: TGCGCCAGCAGCCACCCCGGGGGCACTGAAGCTTTCTTT. This translates into CASSHPGGTEAFF.

The V call is TRBV18, the J call TRBJ2-7, with TRBD1 matching over 11 bases. The CDR3 extends over 16 amino acids. J lost 6 bases, V lost 3 bases, and 10 bases had no gene match. Germline V gene lookup returns CDR1 KGHSH and CDR2 LQKENI. This CDR3 reads CASSPYPGQGVREQYF. In nucleotides, the CDR3 is TGTGCCAGCTCACCCTACCCGGGACAGGGGGTACGCGAGCAGTACTTC.

The sample holds one count of this clone. This sequence joins TRBV18 and TRBJ2-7, with a possible D match to TRBD1 (5 bases). CDR1 and CDR2 from the germline V gene are KGHSH and LQKENI. The CDR3 is made up of 12 amino acids. Trimming left V 2 bases short and J 5 bases short, with 7 bases between. Here the CDR3 reads CASSPLGHEQYF. The CDR3 nucleotides read TGTGCCAGCTCACCATTGGGGCACGAGCAGTACTTC. Full variable domain (remainder filled in from reference TRBV18 and TRBJ2-7): NAGVMQNPRHLVRRRGQEARLRCSPMKGHSHVYWYRQLPEEGLKFMVYLQKENIIDESGMPKERFSAEFPKEGPSILRIQQVVRGDSAAYFCASSPLGHEQYFGPGTRLTVT.

The chain carries TRBV19 and TRBJ2-5; no clear D gene. V was cut by 4 bases and J by 4 bases, with 4 bases left in between. This CDR3 spans 11 amino acids. CDR1 is LNHDA, CDR2 SQIVND, per germline (reference sequence). Here the CDR3 DNA reads TGTGCCAGTAGTAACTCAGAGACCCAGTACTTC. This translates into CASSNSETQYF.

The chain links TRBV25-1 to TRBJ1-2; the match to TRBD1 covers 7 bases. Germline CDR1 is MGHDK and CDR2 is SYGVNS. The CDR3 extends over 13 amino acids. Losses at the gene ends were 1 base for V and 6 bases for J; bases not matched to a gene: 2. The CDR3 coding sequence is TGTGCCAGCAGTGAATGGAGGGGGCATGGCTACACCTTC. Protein: CASSEWRGHGYTF.

This rearrangement joins TRBV12-3 or TRBV12-4 to TRBJ1-6, with D hard to call. There are 12 residues in the CDR3. With 6 bases removed from V and 18 bases from J, the gap between germline ends came to 18 bases. Written as DNA, the CDR3 is TGTGCCAGCAGCCAAAGTTCGAGGGAAGGCCACTTT. It translates to CASSQSSREGHF.

The CDR3 DNA reads TGTGCCAGCAGCCACCCCCCGGGGGGAACGACGGATGAAAAACTGTTTTTT. It yields the protein CASSHPPGGTTDEKLFF. The chain links TRBV14 to TRBJ1-4; perhaps TRBD1 as D (5 bases). Germline V gives CDR1 SGHDN, CDR2 FVKESK. V lost 3 bases and J 6 bases, leaving 20 bases between the germline ends. The CDR3 contains 17 residues.

This clone was recorded a few times. The chain recombines TRBV5-6 with TRBJ2-7, with a tentative D call TRBD1 (6 bases). V was cut by 0 bases and J by 0 bases, with 10 bases left in between. This CDR3 is built from 15 residues. Germline V gene sequence: CDR1 SGHDT, CDR2 YYEEEE. CDR3 bases: TGTGCCAGCAGCTTGGTGGGGGCGGCCTCCTACGAGCAGTACTTC. Protein: CASSLVGAASYEQYF.

This chain uses TRBV9 with TRBJ1-2; a possible D gene is TRBD1 (5 bases). This CDR3 spans 13 amino acids. The germline CDR1 and CDR2 sequences are SGDLS and YYNGEE. The V and J ends lost 4 bases and 2 bases respectively, with 9 bases between them. This CDR3 is CASSPQGNYGYTF. The DNA of the CDR3 is TGTGCCAGCAGCCCCCAGGGAAACTATGGCTACACCTTC.

This chain joins TRBV20-1 and TRBJ1-6; 9 bases fit TRBD1. There are 15 residues in the CDR3. The junction had 8 bases not matched to a gene; V was cut back by 4 bases and J by 7 bases. CDR1 DFQATT and CDR2 SNEGSKA come from the germline V gene (reference sequence). The CDR3 DNA sequence: TGCAGTGCTAATGACAGGGGGGTTTTAAATTCACCCCTCCACTTT. Translating gives CSANDRGVLNSPLHF.

The chain uses TRBV7-3 and TRBJ2-1; TRBD2 is a possible D gene (7 bases). The CDR3 is 15 residues long. Trimming stripped 5 bases from V and 4 bases from J, with 15 bases between. Germline V gene sequence: CDR1 SGHTA, CDR2 FQGTGA. The CDR3 region is CASSPGGTSYNEQFF. The CDR3 nucleotides read TGTGCCAGCAGCCCCGGGGGGACATCTTACAATGAGCAGTTCTTC. Supplemented by reference TRBV7-3 and TRBJ2-1, the full variable domain reads GAGVSQTPSNKVTEKGKYVELRCDPISGHTALYWYRQSLGQGPEFLIYFQGTGAADDSGLPNDRFFAVRPEGSVSTLKIQRTERGDSAVYLCASSPGGTSYNEQFFGPGTRLTVL.